This T cell receptor (beta chain) was captured in a study of CD8 T cells in Susac syndrome. TCR beta sequencing covered blood CD8+ and CD4+ T cells. TEMRA cells were FACS-enriched, while CD8+ and CD4+ T cells were negatively isolated. The authors reverse transcribed 0.5 to 1 ug RNA with random hexamers. Across 54 Vbeta and 13 Jbeta, immunoSEQ multiplex PCR amplified TCR beta CDR3. TCRdb re-derived calls from the immunoSEQ multiplex PCR reads in MiXCR, one entry per CDR3 protein. The profile covers approximately 160,000 distinct CDR3 sequences, with around 94% appearing a single time and 0.09% to 0.1% taken by the ten largest. Of note for this clonotype: The antigen is unknown.

Study-wide points: Regarding the TCR sequencing and HLA analysis, the study admitted that a relatively small number of individuals were involved.

Sequenced: CD4+ T cells from PBMCs. The clonotype originates from a human donor with multiple sclerosis.

CDR3: CAWSVRQATGELFF. The CDR3 nucleotides read TGTGCCTGGAGTGTTAGACAGGCCACCGGGGAGCTGTTTTTT. The rearrangement links TRBV30 to TRBJ2-2; D possibly corresponds to TRBD1 (6 bases). The CDR3 contains 14 residues. The germline CDR1 and CDR2 sequences are GTSNPN and SVGIG (reference sequence). Trimming left V 0 bases short and J 4 bases short, with 9 bases between.